The 18 T cell receptor beta chains given below trace back to one sample, sequenced in a study of beta chain features in type 1 diabetes. For these TCRs, the target antigens are not known. Expressed TCRB transcripts were sequenced because the entire RNA isolate underwent reverse transcription. Sequencing used immunoSEQ multiplex PCR; TCRdb keeps in-frame clones, though not all of them. The data show 300,000 or so clones, with 9.3% seen just once and 0.9% to 1.1% held by the top ten. Study results and limitations: Shortening that was moderate but significant affected the TCRB CDR3s of Type 1 diabetes patients in all four CD4+ subsets.

The sequenced material came from central memory CD4+ T cells from blood. All receptors derive from a man aged 25 to 45 with type 1 diabetes.

V is TRBV2 and J is TRBJ1-1; TRBD1 agrees at 10 bases. The V gene's germline CDR1 is SNHLY and CDR2 FYNNEI. The CDR3 is 13 residues long. The V and J ends lost 6 bases and 7 bases, in that order; junction bases with no gene match: 5. The DNA of the CDR3 is TGTGCCAGCAGCGGGACAGGGGCTGGTGAAGCTTTCTTT. It encodes CASSGTGAGEAFF.

This clone was found a few times. V usage is TRBV19 and J usage is TRBJ1-5, with TRBD1 matching 7 bases. Germline CDR1 reads LNHDA; CDR2 reads SQIVND (reference sequence). The CDR3 has 14 amino acids. V dropped 4 bases and J dropped 4; count of bases not matched to a gene: 4. For the CDR3, the DNA is TGTGCCAGTAGTACGGGACAGACAAATCAGCCCCAGCATTTT. Translation gives CASSTGQTNQPQHF.

This clone was observed at least ten times. The sample has other DNA sequences that encode this CDR3 too. V gene TRBV28 combines with J gene TRBJ1-2, with no clear D. The CDR3 has 13 residues. The germline V gene encodes CDR1 MDHEN and CDR2 SYDVKM. The ends were cut back, 2 bases at V and 2 bases at J, with 6 bases in the middle. CDR3 DNA sequence: TGTGCCAGCAGTTTACAGCTGAACTATGGCTACACCTTC. Translating gives CASSLQLNYGYTF.

The chain uses TRBV28 and TRBJ2-1; the D gene could be TRBD1 or TRBD2 (6 bases each). CDR1 is MDHEN, CDR2 SYDVKM, per germline. The CDR3 has 15 residues. The V gene lost 6 bases and the J gene lost 7 bases, with 19 bases spanning the gap. CDR3 sequence reads: CASSPSRGQRNEQFF. The CDR3 DNA is TGTGCCAGCAGCCCCTCCCGGGGGCAGAGGAATGAGCAGTTCTTC.

The chain recombines TRBV20-1 with TRBJ1-1; D perhaps matches TRBD1 (6 bases). V gave up 3 bases and J gave up 6 bases, with 8 bases separating them. Germline values: CDR1 DFQATT, CDR2 SNEGSKA (reference sequence). The CDR3 is 11 amino acids. The CDR3 loop reads CSASQGSEAFF. The CDR3 coding sequence is TGCAGTGCTAGTCAGGGGTCTGAAGCTTTCTTT.

The chain uses TRBV9 and TRBJ2-5; tentative D call: TRBD1 (6 bases). The CDR3 consists of 13 residues. V gave up 9 bases and J gave up 3 bases, with 15 bases separating them. Germline V CDR1 and CDR2: SGDLS, YYNGEE. DNA for the CDR3: TGTGCCAACTTACAGGGCTCTGAAGAGACCCAGTACTTC. Protein sequence: CANLQGSEETQYF.

This rearrangement joins TRBV7-2 to TRBJ2-1; D gene uncertain. CDR1 is SGHTA and CDR2 is FQGNSA in the germline V gene. With 3 bases removed from V and 8 bases from J, the gap between germline ends came to 14 bases. The CDR3 is 14 residues long. The CDR3 region has the DNA TGTGCCAGCAGCTTGTTGTCTGTGTGGCATGAGCAGTTCTTC. It is translated as CASSLLSVWHEQFF.

The V gene is TRBV5-1, the J gene TRBJ2-1, with 10 bases that match TRBD2. This CDR3 is built from 15 residues. From germline, CDR1 is SGHRS and CDR2 YFSETQ. With V trimmed by 4 bases and J by 6 bases, 7 bases remained unmatched. CDR3 protein: CASSTGTSDSNEQFF. The CDR3 nucleotides read TGCGCCAGCAGCACCGGGACTAGCGATAGCAATGAGCAGTTCTTC.

This clone appeared a few times. V usage is TRBV5-4 and J usage is TRBJ2-5, with D tentatively TRBD2 (6 bases). The germline gives CDR1 SGHNT, CDR2 YYREEE (reference sequence). This CDR3 region has 15 residues. V was trimmed by 1 base and J by 2 bases, leaving 12 bases between them. CDR3 in DNA: TGTGCCAGCAGCTTGACTGGAGGGCCGCAAGAGACCCAGTACTTC. It is translated as CASSLTGGPQETQYF.

This clone was seen a handful of times. This sequence joins TRBV7-2 and TRBJ1-1; no reliable D call. V was shortened by 5 bases and J by 1 base, with 11 bases between the two germline ends. CDR1 and CDR2 from the germline V gene are SGHTA and FQGNSA. The CDR3 contains 14 residues. CDR3 coding DNA: TGTGCCAGCAGCACTCAGGCGGGGAACACTGAAGCTTTCTTT. Amino acids: CASSTQAGNTEAFF.

The CDR3 nucleotides read TGTGCCTGGAGTGTAGGGGAAAGCTCCTACAATGAGCAGTTCTTC. Encoded protein: CAWSVGESSYNEQFF. The V call is TRBV30, the J call TRBJ2-1; a weak D match, TRBD1 (5 bases). The CDR3 totals 15 residues. Germline V CDR1 and CDR2: GTSNPN, SVGIG (reference sequence). Trimming cost V 0 bases and J 0 bases, with 9 bases left between them.

The chain recombines TRBV7-9 with TRBJ1-3; 9 nucleotides line up with TRBD1. This CDR3 comprises 14 residues. Per the germline V gene, CDR1 is SEHNR and CDR2 is FQNEAQ (reference sequence). V was clipped by 8 bases and J by 2 bases; unmatched bases: 4. CDR3 loop: CASQRTGAGNTIYF. CDR3 DNA sequence: TGTGCCAGCCAGAGGACAGGGGCTGGAAACACCATATATTTT.

This chain links TRBV10-1 with TRBJ2-3; tentative D call: TRBD2 (6 bases). Trimming left V 3 bases short and J 3 bases short, with 7 bases between. This CDR3 spans 13 amino acids. CDR1 is WNHNN and CDR2 is SYGVQD in the germline V gene (reference sequence). This CDR3 is CASSDSGTDTQYF. In DNA, the CDR3 is TGCGCCAGCAGTGATAGCGGAACAGATACGCAGTATTTT.

The chain recombines TRBV5-1 with TRBJ2-1, with TRBD2 as a possible D gene (7 bases). Between the trimmed V and J ends, which lost 5 bases and 7 bases, there was a span of 22 bases. Looked up from germline, CDR1 is SGHRS and CDR2 is YFSETQ. The CDR3 extends over 16 amino acids. CDR3 in DNA: TGCGCCAGCAGTAAACAGGGAGCGGGGACCTTGAATGAGCAGTTCTTC. Protein product: CASSKQGAGTLNEQFF.

This clone was seen repeatedly, ten times or more. J is TRBJ1-2 and V is TRBV2; no clear D. The CDR3 loop spans 12 amino acids. Germline V gene data show CDR1 as SNHLY and CDR2 as FYNNEI. V gave up 2 bases and J gave up 4 bases, with 5 bases separating them. CDR3 in DNA: TGTGCCAGCAGTGAAAAGGCCTATGGCTACACCTTC. Translation: CASSEKAYGYTF.

V usage is TRBV27 and J usage is TRBJ1-5; D may be TRBD1 (5 bases). The CDR3 consists of 15 residues. Germline CDR1 MNHEY, CDR2 SMNVEV (reference sequence). The V end was cut by 1 base, the J end by 4 bases, with 11 bases between. The CDR3 loop reads CASSLYQGGNQPQHF. The CDR3 DNA is TGTGCCAGCAGTTTATACCAGGGAGGGAATCAGCCCCAGCATTTT.

This clone has only a few counts. The CDR3 loop reads CASSSSDRGGTGELFF. The CDR3 DNA sequence: TGTGCCAGCAGCTCCTCTGACAGGGGAGGAACCGGGGAGCTGTTTTTT. The chain is built from TRBV11-2 and TRBJ2-2, with TRBD1 identical over 8 bases. The germline V gene has CDR1 SGHAT and CDR2 FQNNGV. The CDR3 is made up of 16 amino acids. With 4 bases clipped from V and 5 bases from J, the junction kept 9 bases outside the gene matches.

This clone was seen a handful of times. This chain connects TRBV7-2 to TRBJ1-5; 8 nucleotides agree with TRBD1. Looked up from germline, CDR1 is SGHTA and CDR2 is FQGNSA. With 6 bases clipped from V and 0 bases from J, the junction kept 4 bases outside the gene matches. The CDR3 loop spans 15 amino acids. CDR3 residues: CASRPTGDSNQPQHF. CDR3 coding DNA: TGTGCCAGCAGGCCGACAGGGGATAGCAATCAGCCCCAGCATTTT.